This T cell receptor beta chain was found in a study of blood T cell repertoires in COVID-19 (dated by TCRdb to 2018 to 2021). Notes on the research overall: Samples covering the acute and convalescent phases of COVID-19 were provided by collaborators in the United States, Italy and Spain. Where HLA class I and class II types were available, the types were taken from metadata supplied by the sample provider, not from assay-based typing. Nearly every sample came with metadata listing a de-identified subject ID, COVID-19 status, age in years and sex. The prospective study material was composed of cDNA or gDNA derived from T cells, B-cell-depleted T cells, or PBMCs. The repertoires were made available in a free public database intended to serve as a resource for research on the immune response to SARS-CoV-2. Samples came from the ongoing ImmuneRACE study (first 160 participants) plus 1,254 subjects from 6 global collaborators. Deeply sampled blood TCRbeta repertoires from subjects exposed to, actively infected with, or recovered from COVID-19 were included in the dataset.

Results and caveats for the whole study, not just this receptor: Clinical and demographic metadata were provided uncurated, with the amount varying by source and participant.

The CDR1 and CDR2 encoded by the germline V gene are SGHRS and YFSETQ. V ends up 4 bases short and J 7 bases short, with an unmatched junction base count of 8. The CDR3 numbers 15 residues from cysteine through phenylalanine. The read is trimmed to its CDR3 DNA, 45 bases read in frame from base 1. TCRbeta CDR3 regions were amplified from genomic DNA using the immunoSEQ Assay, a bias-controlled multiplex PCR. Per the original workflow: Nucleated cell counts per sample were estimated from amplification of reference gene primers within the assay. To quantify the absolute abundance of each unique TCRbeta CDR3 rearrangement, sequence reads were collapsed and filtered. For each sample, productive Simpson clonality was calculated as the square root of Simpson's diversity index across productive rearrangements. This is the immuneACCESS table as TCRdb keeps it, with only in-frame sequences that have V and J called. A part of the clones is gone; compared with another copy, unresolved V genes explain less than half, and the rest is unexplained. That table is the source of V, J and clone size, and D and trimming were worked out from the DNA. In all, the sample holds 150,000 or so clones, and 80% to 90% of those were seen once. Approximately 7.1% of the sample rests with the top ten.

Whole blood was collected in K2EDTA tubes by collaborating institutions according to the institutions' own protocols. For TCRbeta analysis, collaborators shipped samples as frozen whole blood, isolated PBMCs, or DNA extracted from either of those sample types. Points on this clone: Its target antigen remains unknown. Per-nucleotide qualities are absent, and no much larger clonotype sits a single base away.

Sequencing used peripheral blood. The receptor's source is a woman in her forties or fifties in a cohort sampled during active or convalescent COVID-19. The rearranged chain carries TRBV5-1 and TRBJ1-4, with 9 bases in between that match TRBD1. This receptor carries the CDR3 CASSNLQGAFEKLFF. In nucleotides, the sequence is TGCGCCAGCAGCAACCTACAGGGGGCATTTGAAAAACTGTTTTTT.